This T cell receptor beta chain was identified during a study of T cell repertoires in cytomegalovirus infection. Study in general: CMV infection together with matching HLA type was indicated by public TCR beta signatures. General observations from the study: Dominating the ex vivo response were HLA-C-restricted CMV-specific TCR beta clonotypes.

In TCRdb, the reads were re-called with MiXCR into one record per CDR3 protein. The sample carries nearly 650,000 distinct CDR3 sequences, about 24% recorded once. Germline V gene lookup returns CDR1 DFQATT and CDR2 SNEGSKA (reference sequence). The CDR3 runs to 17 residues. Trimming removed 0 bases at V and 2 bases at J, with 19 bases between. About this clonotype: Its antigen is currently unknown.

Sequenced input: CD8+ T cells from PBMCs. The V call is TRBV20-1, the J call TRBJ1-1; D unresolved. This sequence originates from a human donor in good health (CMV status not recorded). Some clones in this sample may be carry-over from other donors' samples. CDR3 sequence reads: CSAREGPRRRTNTEAFF. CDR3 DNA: TGCAGTGCTAGAGAAGGGCCACGAAGGCGGACCAACACTGAAGCTTTCTTT.